Listed here are 18 T cell receptor beta chains from one sample, sequenced in a study of regulatory T cells in long-lasting Graves disease. Construction of TCR beta libraries relied on iRepertoire HTBI primers and on Arm-PCR targeting CDR3 regions. TCRdb used MiXCR to reprocess the multiplex PCR reads, holding one entry per CDR3 protein. The sample contains 320,000 or so distinct CDR3 sequences, roughly 18% of which appear only once. Time point defined: newly diagnosed GD, antithyroid drugs for less than 3 months. The TCR library was made from RNA extracted from PBMCs. Material: peripheral blood mononuclear cells (PBMCs), obtained at new diagnosis, from a patient treated with antithyroid drugs. Receptor source: a female donor with Graves disease.

This clonotype came up many times. The chain is built from TRBV5-1 and TRBJ1-3; no clear D gene. Trimming shortened V by 3 bases and J by 4 bases, and 14 bases separated the two germline ends. This CDR3 is built from 15 residues. Germline-derived CDR1 and CDR2 are SGHRS and YFSETQ. The CDR3 reads CASSSIGINGNTIYF. The DNA for the CDR3 is TGCGCCAGCAGCTCGATCGGGATAAACGGAAACACCATATATTTT.

This clonotype occurred many times. The rearrangement links TRBV30 to TRBJ1-5; weak D call: TRBD1 (6 bases). CDR1 GTSNPN and CDR2 SVGIG come from the germline V gene (reference sequence). CDR3 length equals 15 residues. Between the trimmed V and J ends, which lost 0 bases and 4 bases, there was a span of 13 bases. Here the CDR3 reads CAWSVPTGRNQPQHF. Here the CDR3 DNA reads TGTGCCTGGAGTGTTCCAACAGGGCGGAATCAGCCCCAGCATTTT.

The V call is TRBV12-3 or TRBV12-4, the J call TRBJ2-3; 9 nucleotides agree with TRBD1. Trimming cost V 6 bases and J 1 base; bases outside gene matches: 8. This CDR3 region has 16 residues. The CDR3 DNA reads TGTGCCAGCAGCCGCCGACAGGGGGTGGGCACAGATACGCAGTATTTT. Residues: CASSRRQGVGTDTQYF.

This clonotype was seen many times. The genes are TRBV11-2 and TRBJ1-5; 8 bases are shared with TRBD1. The CDR3 loop spans 18 amino acids. The trim removed 2 bases at V and 0 bases at J, leaving 9 bases unmatched. In germline, CDR1 is SGHAT, CDR2 FQNNGV. The CDR3 here is CASSLWTGTSDSNQPQHF. The DNA for the CDR3 is TGTGCCAGCAGCTTATGGACAGGGACATCGGATAGCAATCAGCCCCAGCATTTT. The variable domain in full, completed from reference TRBV11-2 and TRBJ1-5, reads EAGVAQSPRYKIIEKRQSVAFWCNPISGHATLYWYQQILGQGPKLLIQFQNNGVVDDSQLPKDRFSAERLKGVDSTLKIQPAKLEDSAVYLCASSLWTGTSDSNQPQHFGDGTRLSIL.

This clonotype was detected ten times or more. The chain uses TRBV6-1 and TRBJ2-7, with D maybe TRBD2 (5 bases). V was trimmed by 8 bases and J by 5 bases, leaving 7 bases between them. This CDR3 region has 10 residues. In germline, CDR1 is MNHNS, CDR2 SASEGT. The CDR3 loop is CASGRNEQYF. The CDR3 coding sequence is TGTGCCAGCGGGAGAAACGAGCAGTACTTC.

This clonotype was observed many times. The genes are TRBV10-3 and TRBJ1-6; D is perhaps TRBD1 (5 bases). Trimming shortened V by 0 bases and J by 8 bases, and 8 bases separated the two germline ends. CDR1 and CDR2 (germline): ENHRY, SYGVKD. The CDR3 sequence is 14 residues long. The CDR3 loop is CAISESATDSPLHF. In DNA, the CDR3 is TGTGCCATCAGTGAGTCGGCGACAGATTCACCCCTCCACTTT.

V usage is TRBV20-1 and J usage is TRBJ1-3; TRBD1 is a possible D gene (5 bases). Trimming shortened V by 0 bases and J by 0 bases, and 9 bases separated the two germline ends. This CDR3 is built from 15 residues. CDR1 is DFQATT and CDR2 is SNEGSKA in the germline V gene (reference sequence). CDR3 sequence reads: CSARDHRSSGNTIYF. In nucleotides, the CDR3 is TGCAGTGCTAGAGACCACAGGAGCTCTGGAAACACCATATATTTT.

This clonotype was detected ten times or more. V usage is TRBV7-2 and J usage is TRBJ1-2; 7 nucleotides match TRBD1. The V segment lost 11 bases and the J segment 5 bases; nucleotides outside the gene matches: 11. Germline CDR1 and CDR2: SGHTA and FQGNSA. CDR3 length: 13 amino acids. The CDR3 nucleotides are TGTGCCCGGAGGAGTAGGGGGCCATATGGCTACACCTTC. Residues: CARRSRGPYGYTF.

This clonotype was seen ten or more times. V gene TRBV12-3 or TRBV12-4 combines with J gene TRBJ1-2, with TRBD1 as a possible D gene (5 bases). This CDR3 is 15 amino acids long. The germline V and J ends were trimmed by 7 bases and 8 bases, with 23 bases remaining between them. CDR3 residues: CASTSGLRGAIGYTF. The DNA of the CDR3 is TGTGCCAGCACCTCCGGTCTGCGCGGGGCAATCGGCTACACCTTC.

About this clonotype itself: A clone one base away is much larger, so this may be a read error. The chain recombines TRBV7-9 with TRBJ2-5, with TRBD2 matching over 8 bases. Germline V gene data show CDR1 as SEHNR and CDR2 as FQNEAQ (reference sequence). The CDR3 has 15 residues. Losses at the gene ends were 1 base for V and 2 bases for J; bases not matched to a gene: 3. The CDR3: CASSLGRGAQETQYF. The CDR3 DNA is TGTGCCAGCAGCTTAGGGCGGGGGGCTCAAGAGACCCAGTACTTC.

This clonotype was detected many times. Here the CDR3 DNA reads TGTGCCAGCATGAGACTAGCGGGCACAGATACGCAGTATTTT. Protein product: CASMRLAGTDTQYF. The chain uses TRBV2 and TRBJ2-3; 9 bases are a match to TRBD2. The germline V gene has CDR1 SNHLY and CDR2 FYNNEI. CDR3 size: 14 residues. Trimming cost V 7 bases and J 1 base; bases outside gene matches: 3.

V and J are TRBV18 and TRBJ1-3; D call uncertain. V shed 6 bases and J shed 9 bases, with 15 bases lying between them. The germline V gene has CDR1 KGHSH and CDR2 LQKENI. The CDR3 length is 13 residues. DNA of the CDR3: TGTGCCAGCTCCAGCGGCCCTGGTGCCACCATATATTTT. Translating it yields CASSSGPGATIYF. Full variable domain (missing parts from reference TRBV18 and TRBJ1-3): NAGVMQNPRHLVRRRGQEARLRCSPMKGHSHVYWYRQLPEEGLKFMVYLQKENIIDESGMPKERFSAEFPKEGPSILRIQQVVRGDSAAYFCASSSGPGATIYFGEGSWLTVV.

This clonotype was seen at least ten times. The chain recombines TRBV11-2 with TRBJ2-1; 11 bases map to TRBD2. J gave up 7 bases and V 6 bases, and 5 bases lay outside the gene matches. This CDR3 contains 14 residues. From germline, CDR1 is SGHAT and CDR2 FQNNGV. The chain's CDR3 is CASRTSGRSNEQFF. CDR3 coding DNA: TGTGCCAGCAGAACTAGCGGGAGATCGAATGAGCAGTTCTTC.

This chain links TRBV11-2 with TRBJ1-2; D is perhaps TRBD1 (6 bases). V lost 5 bases and J lost 3, with 19 bases in between. The length of the CDR3 is 16 residues. Per the germline V gene, CDR1 is SGHAT and CDR2 is FQNNGV. The CDR3 is CASSPLQGPEDYGYTF. In DNA, the CDR3 is TGTGCCAGCAGCCCCTTACAGGGTCCGGAGGACTATGGCTACACCTTC.

In its sample, this clonotype was seen a few times. V is TRBV30 and J is TRBJ2-3; 9 positions match TRBD1. The CDR3 totals 15 residues. J gave up 3 bases and V 8 bases, and 12 bases lay outside the gene matches. CDR1 and CDR2 (germline): GTSNPN, SVGIG (reference sequence). As DNA, the CDR3 is TGTGCCATCTCTAACAGGGGGCATGGTACAGATACGCAGTATTTT. Its protein product is CAISNRGHGTDTQYF. The whole variable domain, remainder taken from reference TRBV30 and TRBJ2-3, is SQTIHQWPATLVQPVGSPLSLECTVEGTSNPNLYWYRQAAGRGLQLLFYSVGIGQISSEVPQNLSASRPQDRQFILSSKKLLLSDSGFYLCAISNRGHGTDTQYFGPGTRLTVL.

This clonotype was counted many times. The rearrangement links TRBV12-3 or TRBV12-4 to TRBJ2-3, with 10 positions matching TRBD2. The CDR3 loop spans 16 amino acids. Germline trimming cut 5 bases from V and 1 base from J; bases unmatched to any gene: 6. CDR3 amino acids: CASSPGLAVRTDTQYF. In DNA form, the CDR3 reads TGTGCCAGCAGTCCCGGACTAGCGGTTCGCACAGATACGCAGTATTTT.

This clonotype came up many times. The genes are TRBV30 and TRBJ2-3; 8 bases are shared with TRBD1. Germline V gene data show CDR1 as GTSNPN and CDR2 as SVGIG (reference sequence). CDR3 length equals 13 residues. V lost 5 bases to trimming and J lost 3 bases; unmatched junction nucleotides: 4. DNA of the CDR3: TGTGCCTGGGCGACAGGGGAAACAGATACGCAGTATTTT. The encoded protein is CAWATGETDTQYF.

The sample holds many counts of this clonotype. The J gene is TRBJ2-1, the V gene TRBV20-1; 8 bases are shared with TRBD2. Germline V gene lookup returns CDR1 DFQATT and CDR2 SNEGSKA (reference sequence). The CDR3 runs to 14 residues. V lost 3 bases and J lost 8; bases outside the gene matches: 9. CDR3 DNA sequence: TGCAGTGCTAGTGATCCGGGAGGGGTCGATGAGCAGTTCTTC. Protein: CSASDPGGVDEQFF.